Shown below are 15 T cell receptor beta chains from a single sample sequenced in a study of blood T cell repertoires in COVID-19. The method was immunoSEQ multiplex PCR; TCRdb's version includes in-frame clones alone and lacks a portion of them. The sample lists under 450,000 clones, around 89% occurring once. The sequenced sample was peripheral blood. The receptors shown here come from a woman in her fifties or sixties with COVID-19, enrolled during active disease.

The CDR3, as DNA: TGTGCCAGCCGAGACAATGAGCAGTTCTTC. Protein: CASRDNEQFF. The chain couples TRBV25-1 to TRBJ2-1; unclear D gene. The CDR3 is made up of 10 amino acids. V lost 8 bases and J lost 5, with 4 bases in between. Germline V gene data show CDR1 as MGHDK and CDR2 as SYGVNS.

DNA for the CDR3: TGTGCCACCGCCGACCCAGCGGGGGGCACAGATACGCAGTATTTT. Protein sequence: CATADPAGGTDTQYF. The gene calls are TRBV24-1 and TRBJ2-3, with 8 positions matching TRBD2. The CDR3 is made up of 15 amino acids. The germline V gene encodes CDR1 KGHDR and CDR2 SFDVKD. V shed 9 bases, J shed 1 base, and the junction held 8 bases outside the gene matches.

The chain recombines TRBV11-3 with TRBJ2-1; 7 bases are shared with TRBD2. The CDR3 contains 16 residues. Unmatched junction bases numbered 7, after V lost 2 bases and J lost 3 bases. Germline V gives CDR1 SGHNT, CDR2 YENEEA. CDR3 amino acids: CASSLSAGVVYNEQFF. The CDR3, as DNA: TGTGCCAGCAGCTTAAGTGCGGGGGTGGTCTACAATGAGCAGTTCTTC.

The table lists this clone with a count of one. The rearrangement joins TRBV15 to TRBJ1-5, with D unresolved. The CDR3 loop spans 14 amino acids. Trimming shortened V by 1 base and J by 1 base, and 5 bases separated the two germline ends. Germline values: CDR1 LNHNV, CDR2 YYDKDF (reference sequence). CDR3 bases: TGTGCCACCAGCAGAGTATCCAGCAATCAGCCCCAGCATTTT. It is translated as CATSRVSSNQPQHF.

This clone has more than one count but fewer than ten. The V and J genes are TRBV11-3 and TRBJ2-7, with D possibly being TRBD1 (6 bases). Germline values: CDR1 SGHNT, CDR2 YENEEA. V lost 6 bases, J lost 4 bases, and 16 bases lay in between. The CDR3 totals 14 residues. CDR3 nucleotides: TGTGCCAGCAGTCAAGACAGGAATCTATACGAGCAGTACTTC. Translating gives CASSQDRNLYEQYF.

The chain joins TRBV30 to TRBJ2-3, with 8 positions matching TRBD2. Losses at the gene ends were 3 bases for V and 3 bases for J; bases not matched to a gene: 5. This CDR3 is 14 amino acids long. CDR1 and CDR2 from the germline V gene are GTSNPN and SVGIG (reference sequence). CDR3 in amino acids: CAWSTRGGTDTQYF. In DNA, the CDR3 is TGTGCCTGGAGCACCCGGGGGGGTACAGATACGCAGTATTTT.

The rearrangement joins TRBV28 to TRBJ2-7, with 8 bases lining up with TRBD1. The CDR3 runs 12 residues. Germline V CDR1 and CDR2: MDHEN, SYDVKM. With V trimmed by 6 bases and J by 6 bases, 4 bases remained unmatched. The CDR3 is CASRETGAEQYF. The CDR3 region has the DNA TGTGCCAGCAGAGAGACAGGGGCCGAGCAGTACTTC.

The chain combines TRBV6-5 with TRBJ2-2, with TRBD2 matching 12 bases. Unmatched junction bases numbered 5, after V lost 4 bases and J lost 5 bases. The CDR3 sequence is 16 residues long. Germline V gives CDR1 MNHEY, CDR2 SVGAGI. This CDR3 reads CASSSLAGGGTGELFF. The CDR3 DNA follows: TGTGCCAGCAGTTCCCTAGCGGGGGGGGGAACCGGGGAGCTGTTTTTT.

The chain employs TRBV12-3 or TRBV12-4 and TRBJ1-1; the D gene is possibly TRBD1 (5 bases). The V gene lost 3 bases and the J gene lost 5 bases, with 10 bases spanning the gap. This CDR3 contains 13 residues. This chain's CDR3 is CASSLGGWTEAFF. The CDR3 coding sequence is TGTGCCAGCAGTTTGGGGGGTTGGACTGAAGCTTTCTTT.

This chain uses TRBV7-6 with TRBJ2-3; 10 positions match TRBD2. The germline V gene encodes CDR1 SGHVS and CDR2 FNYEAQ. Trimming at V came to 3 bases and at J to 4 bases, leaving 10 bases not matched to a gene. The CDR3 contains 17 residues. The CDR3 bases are TGTGCCAGCAGCTTGGCGGTAGCGGGGGGCCCTGCAGATACGCAGTATTTT. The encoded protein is CASSLAVAGGPADTQYF.

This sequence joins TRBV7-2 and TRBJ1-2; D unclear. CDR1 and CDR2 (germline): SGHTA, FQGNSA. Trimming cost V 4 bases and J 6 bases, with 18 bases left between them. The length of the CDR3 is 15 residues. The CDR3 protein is CASSSNSPGLDGYTF. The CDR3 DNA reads TGTGCCAGCAGCTCCAACTCCCCAGGACTGGATGGCTACACCTTC.

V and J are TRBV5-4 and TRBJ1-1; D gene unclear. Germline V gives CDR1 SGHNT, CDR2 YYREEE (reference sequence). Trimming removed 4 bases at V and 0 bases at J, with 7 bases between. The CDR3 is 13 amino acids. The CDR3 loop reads CASSLLMNTEAFF. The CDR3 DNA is TGTGCCAGCAGCCTACTGATGAACACTGAAGCTTTCTTT.

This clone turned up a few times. The CDR3 DNA reads TGCGCCAGCAGGAGAGGAGTTGGGACAGGGGAGTACACCGGGGAGCTGTTTTTT. This codes for CASRRGVGTGEYTGELFF. V gene TRBV5-1 combines with J gene TRBJ2-2; 10 positions match TRBD1. This CDR3 contains 18 residues. V shed 5 bases, J shed 3 bases, and the junction held 13 bases outside the gene matches. The germline gives CDR1 SGHRS, CDR2 YFSETQ.

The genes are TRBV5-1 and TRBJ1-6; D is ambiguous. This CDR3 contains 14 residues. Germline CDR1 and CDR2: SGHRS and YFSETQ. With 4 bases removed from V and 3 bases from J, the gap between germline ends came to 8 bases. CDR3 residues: CASSLDGYNSPLHF. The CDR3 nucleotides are TGCGCCAGCAGCCTGGACGGCTATAATTCACCCCTCCACTTT.

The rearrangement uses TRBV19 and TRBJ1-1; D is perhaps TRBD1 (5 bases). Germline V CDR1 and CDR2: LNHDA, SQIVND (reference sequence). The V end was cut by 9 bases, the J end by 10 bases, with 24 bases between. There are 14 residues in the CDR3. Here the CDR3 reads CASRTPGVAGGAFF. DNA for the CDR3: TGTGCCAGCCGAACCCCGGGGGTAGCCGGTGGAGCTTTCTTT.